Listed below are T cell receptor beta chains from one sample, sequenced in a study of PD-L1 blockade in urothelial cancer. Assay used: immunoSEQ multiplex PCR; TCRdb lists only in-frame clones, some missing. The sample has roughly 63,000 clones, 81% seen once. This sample comprised PBMCs, obtained around atezolizumab (anti-PD-L1) treatment. These receptors all stem from a man between 65 and 85 years old with urothelial cancer. CDR3s include the opening cysteine and the closing phenylalanine or tryptophan. The D gene is left open where the match is weak. Clone size, where shown, is once, few, many, or a class for clones that have expanded.

V: TRBV6-6
D: .
size: once
J: TRBJ2-2
CDR3: CASATGVPGELFF
DNA: TGTGCCAGCGCGACGGGAGTACCCGGGGAGCTGTTTTTT

V: TRBV2
D: .
size: .
J: TRBJ2-1
CDR3: CASSLNNEQFF
DNA: TGTGCCAGCAGCCTAAACAATGAGCAGTTCTTC

V: TRBV5-1
D: TRBD1
size: .
J: TRBJ2-3
CDR3: CASSPLVGQGADTQYF
DNA: TGCGCCAGCAGCCCCCTGGTGGGACAGGGGGCAGATACGCAGTATTTT

V: TRBV13
D: TRBD1
size: .
J: TRBJ2-5
CDR3: CASSLKRTGEETQYF
DNA: TGTGCCAGCAGCTTAAAACGGACAGGTGAAGAGACCCAGTACTTC

V: TRBV25-1
D: .
size: .
J: TRBJ2-1
CDR3: CASSGQGTYNEQFF
DNA: TGTGCCAGCAGTGGCCAGGGTACCTACAATGAGCAGTTCTTC

V: TRBV19
D: .
size: once
J: TRBJ2-7
CDR3: CASSSSSYEQYF
DNA: TGTGCCAGTAGTTCGAGCTCCTACGAGCAGTACTTC

V: TRBV30
D: TRBD2
size: .
J: TRBJ2-1
CDR3: CAWTSRGGRISYNEQFF
DNA: TGTGCCTGGACCTCTAGGGGAGGGAGGATATCCTACAATGAGCAGTTCTTC

V: TRBV9
D: TRBD2
size: .
J: TRBJ2-1
CDR3: CASSPSGRPINEQFF
DNA: TGTGCCAGCAGCCCTAGCGGGAGGCCAATCAATGAGCAGTTCTTC

V: TRBV10-1
D: TRBD1
size: .
J: TRBJ2-1
CDR3: CASSDLGTGGKASYNEQFF
DNA: TGCGCCAGCAGTGATCTAGGGACAGGAGGGAAGGCCTCCTACAATGAGCAGTTCTTC

V: TRBV6-1
D: TRBD1
size: .
J: TRBJ2-3
CDR3: CASSRDRADTQYF
DNA: TGTGCCAGCAGTCGCGACAGGGCAGATACGCAGTATTTT

V: TRBV4-1
D: .
size: few
J: TRBJ2-7
CDR3: CASSRGNTATYEQYF
DNA: TGCGCCAGCAGCCGGGGCAATACTGCGACCTACGAGCAGTACTTC

V: TRBV29-1
D: .
size: once
J: TRBJ2-6
CDR3: CSVVVPGAAGLGANVLTF
DNA: TGCAGCGTTGTGGTCCCCGGGGCTGCGGGGCTTGGGGCCAACGTCCTGACTTTC

V: TRBV19
D: TRBD1
size: .
J: TRBJ1-1
CDR3: CASSTGTDWAEAFF
DNA: TGTGCCAGTAGTACGGGGACAGATTGGGCTGAAGCTTTCTTT

V: TRBV4-2
D: TRBD1
size: .
J: TRBJ1-1
CDR3: CASSQEADRAREAFF
DNA: TGTGCCAGCAGCCAAGAAGCCGACAGGGCCCGTGAAGCTTTCTTT

V: TRBV19
D: TRBD1
size: once
J: TRBJ2-5
CDR3: CASSNRRDRNQETQYF
DNA: TGTGCCAGTAGTAATCGACGGGACAGGAATCAAGAGACCCAGTACTTC

V: TRBV6-5
D: .
size: .
J: TRBJ1-2
CDR3: CASSYFGENYGYTF
DNA: TGTGCCAGCAGTTACTTCGGAGAAAACTATGGCTACACCTTC

V: TRBV28
D: .
size: once
J: TRBJ1-2
CDR3: CASSSYREGDYGYTF
DNA: TGTGCCAGCAGTTCGTACAGGGAAGGTGACTATGGCTACACCTTC

V: TRBV25-1
D: TRBD1
size: .
J: TRBJ1-2
CDR3: CASSVGSGQGWGYTF
DNA: TGTGCCAGCAGTGTGGGGTCTGGACAGGGCTGGGGCTACACCTTC

V: TRBV5-4
D: TRBD1
size: .
J: TRBJ2-2
CDR3: CASSSRTGNTGELFF
DNA: TGTGCCAGCAGCTCCCGGACAGGGAACACCGGGGAGCTGTTTTTT

V: TRBV4-1
D: .
size: .
J: TRBJ2-4
CDR3: CASSQGGPKNIQYF
DNA: TGCGCCAGCAGCCAAGGAGGCCCAAAAAACATTCAGTACTTC

V: TRBV7-3
D: TRBD2
size: .
J: TRBJ2-5
CDR3: CASSLWTSGRAEQETQYF
DNA: TGTGCCAGCAGCCTCTGGACTAGCGGGAGGGCCGAACAAGAGACCCAGTACTTC

V: TRBV5-1
D: .
size: .
J: TRBJ2-7
CDR3: CASSLTGPYEQYF
DNA: TGCGCCAGCAGCTTGACAGGGCCCTACGAGCAGTACTTC

V: TRBV2
D: .
size: .
J: TRBJ2-2
CDR3: CATRREHTGELFF
DNA: TGTGCTACTCGGCGGGAACACACCGGGGAGCTGTTTTTT

V: TRBV6-1
D: TRBD1
size: .
J: TRBJ2-2
CDR3: CASRWDRVPAGELFF
DNA: TGTGCCAGCAGGTGGGACAGGGTACCCGCCGGGGAGCTGTTTTTT

V: TRBV28
D: TRBD1
size: .
J: TRBJ1-2
CDR3: CASSLTGLYGYTF
DNA: TGTGCCAGCAGTTTGACAGGGCTTTATGGCTACACCTTC

V: TRBV7-2
D: TRBD2
size: .
J: TRBJ2-2
CDR3: CASSLGTSGSGTGELFF
DNA: TGTGCCAGCAGCTTAGGGACTAGCGGGTCCGGCACCGGGGAGCTGTTTTTT

V: TRBV7-2
D: TRBD1
size: .
J: TRBJ2-2
CDR3: CASSPRDRGATGELFF
DNA: TGTGCCAGCAGCCCACGAGACAGGGGGGCCACCGGGGAGCTGTTTTTT

V: TRBV9
D: .
size: .
J: TRBJ2-1
CDR3: CASSEIQDEQFF
DNA: TGTGCCAGCAGCGAAATACAGGATGAGCAGTTCTTC

V: TRBV5-5
D: TRBD1
size: .
J: TRBJ2-3
CDR3: CASSLGTGIYQDTQYF
DNA: TGTGCCAGCAGCTTGGGGACAGGGATTTATCAGGATACGCAGTATTTT

V: TRBV7-6
D: TRBD1
size: once
J: TRBJ2-5
CDR3: CASSLGARAGGVQETQYF
DNA: TGTGCCAGCAGCTTAGGGGCAAGGGCAGGGGGAGTCCAAGAGACCCAGTACTTC

V: TRBV29-1
D: TRBD2
size: .
J: TRBJ2-3
CDR3: CSVGTSGSSGTDTQYF
DNA: TGCAGCGTGGGGACTAGCGGGAGTAGTGGGACAGATACGCAGTATTTT

V: TRBV28
D: .
size: .
J: TRBJ2-7
CDR3: CASGPGDLKKQYF
DNA: TGTGCCAGCGGTCCGGGAGACCTCAAAAAGCAGTACTTC

V: TRBV5-1
D: .
size: .
J: TRBJ1-6
CDR3: CASRPTLWNSPLHF
DNA: TGCGCCAGCAGGCCGACATTGTGGAATTCACCCCTCCACTTT

V: TRBV11-3
D: TRBD2
size: .
J: TRBJ2-1
CDR3: CASSPGLAGLNEQFF
DNA: TGTGCCAGCAGCCCGGGACTAGCGGGACTAAATGAGCAGTTCTTC

V: TRBV2
D: TRBD1
size: .
J: TRBJ2-7
CDR3: CASSEERGPHGEQYF
DNA: TGTGCCAGCAGTGAAGAGAGGGGGCCCCATGGGGAGCAGTACTTC

V: TRBV7-9
D: TRBD1
size: .
J: TRBJ2-7
CDR3: CASSSDSGTGWYEQYF
DNA: TGTGCCAGCAGCTCCGATTCCGGGACAGGGTGGTACGAGCAGTACTTC

V: TRBV29-1
D: TRBD2
size: once
J: TRBJ2-3
CDR3: CSGGLAVLSTDTQYF
DNA: TGCAGCGGGGGACTAGCGGTCCTAAGCACAGATACGCAGTATTTT

V: TRBV2
D: .
size: .
J: TRBJ2-5
CDR3: CASSYQETQYF
DNA: TGTGCCAGCAGCTACCAAGAGACCCAGTACTTC